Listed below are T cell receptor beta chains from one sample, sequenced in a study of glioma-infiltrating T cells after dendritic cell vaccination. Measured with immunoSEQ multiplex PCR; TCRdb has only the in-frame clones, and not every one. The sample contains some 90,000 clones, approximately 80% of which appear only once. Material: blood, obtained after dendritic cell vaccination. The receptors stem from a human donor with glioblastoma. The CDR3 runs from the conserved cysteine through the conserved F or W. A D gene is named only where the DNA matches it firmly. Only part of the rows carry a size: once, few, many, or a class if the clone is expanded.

CDR3: CASRDRATDTQYF
DNA: TGTGCCAGCAGGGACAGGGCCACAGATACGCAGTATTTT
J: TRBJ2-3
size: -
V: TRBV11-3
D: TRBD1

CDR3: CASSLYLEGAKNIQYF
DNA: TGCGCCAGCAGCTTGTATTTAGAGGGAGCCAAAAACATTCAGTACTTC
J: TRBJ2-4
size: -
V: TRBV5-1
D: -

CDR3: CASSLAGVNIQYF
DNA: TGTGCCAGCAGCTTGGCGGGGGTGAACATTCAGTACTTC
J: TRBJ2-4
size: few
V: TRBV5-6
D: -

CDR3: CATSRDGAGVGYTF
DNA: TGTGCCACCAGCAGAGATGGGGCAGGGGTCGGCTACACCTTC
J: TRBJ1-2
size: -
V: TRBV15
D: -

CDR3: CASSEDSIRSPLHF
DNA: TGTGCCAGCAGTGAAGACTCGATACGATCGCCCCTCCACTTT
J: TRBJ1-6
size: -
V: TRBV2
D: -

CDR3: CASSLQGGRREAFF
DNA: TGTGCCAGCAGTTTACAGGGCGGCCGTAGGGAAGCTTTCTTT
J: TRBJ1-1
size: -
V: TRBV28
D: -

CDR3: CASMLGQGADTQYF
DNA: TGTGCCAGCATGCTAGGACAGGGGGCAGATACGCAGTATTTT
J: TRBJ2-3
size: few
V: TRBV6-1
D: TRBD1

CDR3: CASSPDNHGYTF
DNA: TGCGCCAGCAGCCCGGACAACCATGGCTACACCTTC
J: TRBJ1-2
size: once
V: TRBV5-1
D: -

CDR3: CASNPWSGHESEQFF
DNA: TGCGCCAGCAACCCGTGGTCCGGACATGAATCGGAGCAGTTCTTC
J: TRBJ2-1
size: -
V: TRBV5-1
D: -

CDR3: CASSSTDLGGTQYF
DNA: TGTGCCAGCAGCTCGACGGATCTCGGGGGTACGCAGTATTTT
J: TRBJ2-3
size: -
V: TRBV9
D: -

CDR3: CASSINPPGSLNIQYF
DNA: TGTGCCAGCAGCATCAACCCACCAGGGTCTCTTAACATTCAGTACTTC
J: TRBJ2-4
size: once
V: TRBV5-6
D: -

CDR3: CASSGQKSTDTQYF
DNA: TGTGCCAGCAGCGGACAGAAGAGCACAGATACGCAGTATTTT
J: TRBJ2-3
size: once
V: TRBV11-2
D: -

CDR3: CASSLGGFNYNEQFF
DNA: TGCGCCAGCAGCTTGGGCGGCTTCAACTACAATGAGCAGTTCTTC
J: TRBJ2-1
size: -
V: TRBV5-1
D: -

CDR3: CASSEGGRHNSPLHF
DNA: TGTGCCAGCAGTGAAGGGGGGAGGCATAATTCACCCCTCCACTTT
J: TRBJ1-6
size: -
V: TRBV25-1
D: -

CDR3: CAIPWRTSGQETQYF
DNA: TGTGCCATCCCGTGGAGGACTAGCGGGCAAGAGACCCAGTACTTC
J: TRBJ2-5
size: -
V: TRBV6-1
D: TRBD2

CDR3: CASSPRQGPDSGNTIYF
DNA: TGTGCCAGCAGCCCCCGACAGGGTCCGGACTCTGGAAACACCATATATTTT
J: TRBJ1-3
size: -
V: TRBV9
D: TRBD1

CDR3: CASPGLNEKLFF
DNA: TGTGCCAGCCCAGGGTTAAATGAAAAACTGTTTTTT
J: TRBJ1-4
size: -
V: TRBV6-1
D: -

CDR3: CASRNRVVTQPQHF
DNA: TGTGCCAGCCGCAACAGGGTTGTTACTCAGCCCCAGCATTTT
J: TRBJ1-5
size: few
V: TRBV6-1
D: -

CDR3: CASSVDVSSYEQYF
DNA: TGTGCCAGCAGCGTAGACGTAAGCTCCTACGAGCAGTACTTC
J: TRBJ2-7
size: few
V: TRBV9
D: -

CDR3: CASSIFAEAFF
DNA: TGTGCCAGTAGTATTTTCGCTGAAGCTTTCTTT
J: TRBJ1-1
size: few
V: TRBV19
D: -

CDR3: CAGSRDGEGAFF
DNA: TGTGCCGGATCACGGGATGGGGAAGGAGCTTTCTTT
J: TRBJ1-1
size: -
V: TRBV28
D: -

CDR3: CASSLTGAGRDTEAFF
DNA: TGTGCCAGCAGCTTAACTGGGGCAGGGAGGGACACTGAAGCTTTCTTT
J: TRBJ1-1
size: -
V: TRBV7-3
D: -

CDR3: CASSLEAGTGAITYGYTF
DNA: TGCGCCAGCAGCTTGGAGGCCGGGACAGGGGCCATAACCTATGGCTACACCTTC
J: TRBJ1-2
size: -
V: TRBV5-1
D: TRBD1

CDR3: CASSLGADRMNTEAFF
DNA: TGCGCCAGCAGCTTGGGGGCGGACAGGATGAACACTGAAGCTTTCTTT
J: TRBJ1-1
size: -
V: TRBV5-1
D: TRBD1

CDR3: CASSDRGNTEAFF
DNA: TGCGCCAGCAGCGATAGGGGGAACACTGAAGCTTTCTTT
J: TRBJ1-1
size: -
V: TRBV5-1
D: -

CDR3: CASSTKRRVHLNTEAFF
DNA: TGTGCCAGCAGCACAAAGCGGCGGGTGCACTTGAACACTGAAGCTTTCTTT
J: TRBJ1-1
size: many
V: TRBV21-1
D: -

CDR3: CASKELTGDMGELFF
DNA: TGTGCCAGCAAGGAGTTGACAGGGGATATGGGGGAGCTGTTTTTT
J: TRBJ2-2
size: -
V: TRBV2
D: TRBD1

CDR3: CASRHPGQGSYEQYF
DNA: TGTGCCAGCAGGCATCCGGGACAGGGCTCCTACGAGCAGTACTTC
J: TRBJ2-7
size: -
V: TRBV6-1
D: TRBD1

CDR3: CASSHPSIAGGTYNEQFF
DNA: TGTGCCAGCAGCCACCCCTCAATAGCGGGGGGGACCTACAATGAGCAGTTCTTC
J: TRBJ2-1
size: -
V: TRBV4-2
D: TRBD2

CDR3: CASSPLPGQGYEQYF
DNA: TGTGCCAGTAGCCCCCTACCGGGACAGGGTTACGAGCAGTACTTC
J: TRBJ2-7
size: once
V: TRBV19
D: TRBD1

CDR3: CASTDRGHTGELFF
DNA: TGTGCCAGCACTGACAGGGGGCATACCGGGGAGCTGTTTTTT
J: TRBJ2-2
size: once
V: TRBV2
D: TRBD1

CDR3: CASSPFYNEQFF
DNA: TGTGCCAGCTCACCCTTCTACAATGAGCAGTTCTTC
J: TRBJ2-1
size: -
V: TRBV18
D: -

CDR3: CASSGTVQLSEQFF
DNA: TGCGCCAGCAGTGGGACAGTCCAGCTTAGTGAGCAGTTCTTC
J: TRBJ2-1
size: -
V: TRBV10-1
D: -

CDR3: CAISESQGSGGYTF
DNA: TGTGCCATCAGTGAGTCACAGGGGTCAGGTGGCTACACCTTC
J: TRBJ1-2
size: -
V: TRBV10-3
D: TRBD1

CDR3: CASSAGDREGVQPQHF
DNA: TGCGCCAGCAGCGCGGGTGACAGGGAAGGAGTTCAGCCCCAGCATTTT
J: TRBJ1-5
size: -
V: TRBV5-1
D: TRBD1

CDR3: CASLGRTETQYF
DNA: TGTGCCAGCCTGGGGCGAACGGAGACCCAGTACTTC
J: TRBJ2-5
size: -
V: TRBV2
D: -

CDR3: CASQGVTQYF
DNA: TGTGCCAGCCAAGGGGTGACCCAGTACTTC
J: TRBJ2-5
size: -
V: TRBV7-8
D: -

CDR3: CATSIDRAGGELFF
DNA: TGTGCCACCAGCATCGACAGGGCGGGCGGGGAGCTGTTTTTT
J: TRBJ2-2
size: -
V: TRBV15
D: TRBD1

CDR3: CSVDQGGAYNEQFF
DNA: TGCAGCGTTGATCAGGGTGGTGCCTACAATGAGCAGTTCTTC
J: TRBJ2-1
size: -
V: TRBV29-1
D: -

CDR3: CASKPGQWLRESLSGELFF
DNA: TGCGCCAGCAAACCGGGACAGTGGTTACGGGAAAGTCTCTCCGGGGAGCTGTTTTTT
J: TRBJ2-2
size: -
V: TRBV5-1
D: TRBD1

CDR3: CASRTLSFVWETQYF
DNA: TGTGCCAGCAGGACACTTTCCTTCGTTTGGGAGACCCAGTACTTC
J: TRBJ2-5
size: -
V: TRBV6-5
D: -

CDR3: CASSFIGTYNEQFF
DNA: TGCGCCAGCAGCTTCATTGGGACTTACAATGAGCAGTTCTTC
J: TRBJ2-1
size: -
V: TRBV5-1
D: -

CDR3: CASSFGREYTDTQYF
DNA: TGCGCCAGCAGCTTCGGGCGGGAGTACACAGATACGCAGTATTTT
J: TRBJ2-3
size: -
V: TRBV5-1
D: TRBD2

CDR3: CASSLGDRVYF
DNA: TGTGCCAGCAGCTTAGGGGACAGGGTGTACTTC
J: TRBJ2-7
size: -
V: TRBV7-2
D: TRBD1

CDR3: CASSLAVRMLTGAGELFF
DNA: TGCGCCAGCAGCTTGGCCGTCAGAATGCTTACTGGAGCCGGGGAGCTGTTTTTT
J: TRBJ2-2
size: -
V: TRBV5-1
D: -

CDR3: CASSEWPGGQGGTDTQYF
DNA: TGTGCCAGCAGTGAATGGCCAGGGGGTCAGGGCGGAACAGATACGCAGTATTTT
J: TRBJ2-3
size: -
V: TRBV2
D: TRBD1

CDR3: CASSPGLAAKVDTQYF
DNA: TGTGCCAGCAGCCCGGGACTAGCAGCCAAGGTGGATACGCAGTATTTT
J: TRBJ2-3
size: -
V: TRBV5-6
D: TRBD2

CDR3: CASRDRSSGNTIYF
DNA: TGTGCCAGCAGGGACAGGAGCTCTGGAAACACCATATATTTT
J: TRBJ1-3
size: few
V: TRBV6-5
D: TRBD1

CDR3: CASGQGTLYNEQFF
DNA: TGTGCCAGCGGACAGGGTACCCTCTACAATGAGCAGTTCTTC
J: TRBJ2-1
size: few
V: TRBV2
D: TRBD1

CDR3: CASSLAGAGSSYNEQFF
DNA: TGTGCCAGCAGCTTGGCCGGGGCGGGGAGCTCCTACAATGAGCAGTTCTTC
J: TRBJ2-1
size: -
V: TRBV5-6
D: -

CDR3: CASRARAGGSDGYTF
DNA: TGTGCCAGCAGAGCCCGGGCGGGGGGTAGCGATGGCTACACCTTC
J: TRBJ1-2
size: -
V: TRBV2
D: -

CDR3: CASSRVDRASTEAFF
DNA: TGTGCCAGCAGCCGCGTGGACAGGGCCAGCACTGAAGCTTTCTTT
J: TRBJ1-1
size: -
V: TRBV4-2
D: TRBD1

CDR3: CASNSGRGIQETQYF
DNA: TGCGCCAGCAACTCCGGCCGCGGTATCCAAGAGACCCAGTACTTC
J: TRBJ2-5
size: -
V: TRBV23-1
D: -

CDR3: CASSGGQKESSGANVLTF
DNA: TGCGCCAGCAGCGGGGGACAGAAAGAATCCTCTGGGGCCAACGTCCTGACTTTC
J: TRBJ2-6
size: -
V: TRBV5-1
D: TRBD1

CDR3: CASAGAGAGTGELFF
DNA: TGTGCCAGCGCTGGGGCGGGAGCGGGCACCGGGGAGCTGTTTTTT
J: TRBJ2-2
size: -
V: TRBV2
D: TRBD2

CDR3: CASSETGLEGANVLTF
DNA: TGTGCCAGCAGTGAGACAGGCTTGGAAGGGGCCAACGTCCTGACTTTC
J: TRBJ2-6
size: -
V: TRBV2
D: -

CDR3: CATNPGQRDYNSPLHF
DNA: TGTGCCACTAACCCCGGACAGAGAGATTATAATTCACCCCTCCACTTT
J: TRBJ1-6
size: -
V: TRBV28
D: -

CDR3: CASSPTGPNQPQHF
DNA: TGCGCCAGCAGCCCTACAGGTCCCAATCAGCCCCAGCATTTT
J: TRBJ1-5
size: once
V: TRBV5-1
D: -

CDR3: CASVKGQGSYNEQFF
DNA: TGTGCCAGCGTAAAGGGGCAGGGGTCCTACAATGAGCAGTTCTTC
J: TRBJ2-1
size: -
V: TRBV25-1
D: -

CDR3: CASSTETTQYF
DNA: TGTGCCAGTAGTACGGAGACTACGCAGTATTTT
J: TRBJ2-3
size: -
V: TRBV19
D: -